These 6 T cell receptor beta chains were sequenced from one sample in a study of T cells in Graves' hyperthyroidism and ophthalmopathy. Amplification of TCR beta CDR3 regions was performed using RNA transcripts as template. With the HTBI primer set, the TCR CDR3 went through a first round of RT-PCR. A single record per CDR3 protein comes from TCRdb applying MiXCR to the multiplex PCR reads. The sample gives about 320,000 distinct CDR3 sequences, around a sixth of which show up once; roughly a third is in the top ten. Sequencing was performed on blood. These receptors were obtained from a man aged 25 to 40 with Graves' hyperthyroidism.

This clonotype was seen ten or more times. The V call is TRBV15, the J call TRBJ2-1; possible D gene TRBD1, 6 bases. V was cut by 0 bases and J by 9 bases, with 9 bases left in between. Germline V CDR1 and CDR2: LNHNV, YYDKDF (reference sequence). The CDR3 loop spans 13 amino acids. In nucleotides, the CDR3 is TGTGCCACCAGCAGAGATGTCAGGGGTGAGCAGTTCTTC. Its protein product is CATSRDVRGEQFF. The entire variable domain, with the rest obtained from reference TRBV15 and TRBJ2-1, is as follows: DAMVIQNPRYQVTQFGKPVTLSCSQTLNHNVMYWYQQKSSQAPKLLFHYYDKDFNNEADTPDNFQSRRPNTSFCFLDIRSPGLGDTAMYLCATSRDVRGEQFFGPGTRLTVL.

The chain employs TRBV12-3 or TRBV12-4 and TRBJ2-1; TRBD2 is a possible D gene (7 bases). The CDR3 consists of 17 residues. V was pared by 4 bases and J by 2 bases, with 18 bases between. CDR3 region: CASSSSGKGGTYNEQFF. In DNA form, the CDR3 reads TGTGCCAGCAGTTCGTCGGGGAAGGGGGGGACCTACAATGAGCAGTTCTTC.

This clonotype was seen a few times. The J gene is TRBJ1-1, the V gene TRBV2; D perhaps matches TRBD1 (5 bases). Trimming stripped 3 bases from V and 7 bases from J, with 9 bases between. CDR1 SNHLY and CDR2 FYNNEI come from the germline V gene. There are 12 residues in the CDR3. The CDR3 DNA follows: TGTGCCAGCAGTGAGGGGGACGGTGAAGCTTTCTTT. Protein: CASSEGDGEAFF.

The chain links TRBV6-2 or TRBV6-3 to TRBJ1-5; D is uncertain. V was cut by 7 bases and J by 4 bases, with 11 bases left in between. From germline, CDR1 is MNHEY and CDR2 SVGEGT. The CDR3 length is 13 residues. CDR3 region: CASMPGENQPQHF. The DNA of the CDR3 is TGTGCCAGCATGCCGGGCGAAAATCAGCCCCAGCATTTT.

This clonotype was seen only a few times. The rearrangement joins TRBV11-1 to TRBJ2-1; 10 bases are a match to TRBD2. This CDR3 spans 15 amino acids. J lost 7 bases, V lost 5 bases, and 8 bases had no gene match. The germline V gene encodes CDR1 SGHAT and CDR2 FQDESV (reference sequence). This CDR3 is CASSPLAGDMNEQFF. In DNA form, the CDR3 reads TGTGCCAGCAGCCCCCTAGCGGGAGATATGAATGAGCAGTTCTTC.

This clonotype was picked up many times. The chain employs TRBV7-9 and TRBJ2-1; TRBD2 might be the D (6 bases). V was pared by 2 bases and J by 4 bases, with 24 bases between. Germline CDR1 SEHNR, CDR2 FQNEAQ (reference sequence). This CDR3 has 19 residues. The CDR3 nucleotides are TGTGCCAGCAGCTTATACGGCGGAGGGTACACCCTTACTTACAATGAGCAGTTCTTC. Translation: CASSLYGGGYTLTYNEQFF.